This TCR beta chain was retrieved from a study of radiation and T cells in renal cell carcinoma. Germline loops: CDR1 SEHNR, CDR2 FQNEAQ (reference sequence). V was cut by 1 base and J by 4 bases, with 14 bases left in between. CDR3 size: 15 residues. Time point denoted: blood 4 weeks post-SBRT, at nephrectomy. Treatment given: 15 Gy SBRT to primary tumor, nephrectomy 4 weeks later. Assay used: immunoSEQ multiplex PCR; TCRdb lists only in-frame clones, some missing. The sample carries around 180,000 clones, approximately 90% recorded once. This receptor was obtained from a woman aged 45-60 years with renal cell carcinoma. The rearrangement joins TRBV7-9 to TRBJ2-7, with D possibly being TRBD1 (6 bases). Material: blood, obtained from a patient whose treatment included radiotherapy and nephrectomy. CDR3 in DNA: TGTGCCAGCAGCTTAGGAGGACAGAAAGATTACGAGCAGTACTTC. Its translation is CASSLGGQKDYEQYF.